This TCR beta chain is from a study of cytomegalovirus exposure and HLA in healthy donors. The primer mix had 60 Vbeta and 13 Jbeta primers. Method: immunoSEQ multiplex PCR; TCRdb's copy keeps in-frame clones and lacks some. The profile covers around 200,000 clones, with around three quarters appearing a single time and approximately 2.2% taken by the ten largest. The sequence came from a woman in her forties or fifties in good health and CMV-seronegative. Sequenced: PBMCs.

The CDR3 DNA reads as TGTGCCAGCAGCGCACAGATTACTAGCGGGGGGGCCGGGGAGCTGTTTTTT. Its protein is CASSAQITSGGAGELFF. The chain uses TRBV7-2 and TRBJ2-2, with 13 bases fitting TRBD2. The germline V gene encodes CDR1 SGHTA and CDR2 FQGNSA. CDR3 size: 17 residues. The J segment lost 6 bases and the V segment lost 5 bases, leaving 9 bases of the junction unmatched.